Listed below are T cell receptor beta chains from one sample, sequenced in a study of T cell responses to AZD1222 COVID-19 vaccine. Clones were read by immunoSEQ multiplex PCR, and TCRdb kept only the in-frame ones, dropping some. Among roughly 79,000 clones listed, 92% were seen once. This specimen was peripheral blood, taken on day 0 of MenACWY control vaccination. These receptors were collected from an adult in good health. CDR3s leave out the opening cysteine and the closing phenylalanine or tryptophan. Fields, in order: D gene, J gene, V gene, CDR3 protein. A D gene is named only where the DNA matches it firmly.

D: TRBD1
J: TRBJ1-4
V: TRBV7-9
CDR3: ASSPRRDSSGEKLF

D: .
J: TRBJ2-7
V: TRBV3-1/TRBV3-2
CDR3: ASSQDLSDEQY

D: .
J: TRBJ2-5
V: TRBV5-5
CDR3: ASSLEVGRETQY

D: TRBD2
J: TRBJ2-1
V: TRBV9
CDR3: ASSARPTSGVYNEQF

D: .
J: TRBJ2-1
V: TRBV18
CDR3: ASSSGVNNEQF

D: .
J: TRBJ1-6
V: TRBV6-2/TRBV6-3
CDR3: ASSSGHFLYNSPLH

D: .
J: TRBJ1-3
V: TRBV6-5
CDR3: ASSYSTLGSGNTIY

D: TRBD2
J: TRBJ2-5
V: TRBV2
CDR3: ASSPGGETQY

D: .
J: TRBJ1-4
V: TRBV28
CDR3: ASSLTGRTEKLF

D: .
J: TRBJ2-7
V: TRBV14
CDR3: ASSQDFRTKKQY

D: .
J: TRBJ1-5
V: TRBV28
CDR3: ASSLSGAFSQPQH

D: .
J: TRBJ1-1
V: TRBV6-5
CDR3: ASSYWGESNTEAF

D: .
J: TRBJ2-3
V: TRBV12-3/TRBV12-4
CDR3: ASSFSLADTQY

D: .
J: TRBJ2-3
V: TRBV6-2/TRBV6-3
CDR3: ASSYILTQY

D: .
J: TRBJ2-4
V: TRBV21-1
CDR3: ASSRRARGPYRPKNIQY

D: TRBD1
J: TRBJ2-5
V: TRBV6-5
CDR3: ASSSDRAETQY

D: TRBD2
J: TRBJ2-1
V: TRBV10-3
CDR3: ATTPSGGGNEQF

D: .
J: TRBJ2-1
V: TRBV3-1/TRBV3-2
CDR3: ASSQDVGGNYNEQF

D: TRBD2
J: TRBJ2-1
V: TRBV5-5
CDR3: ASSHLAGDYNEQF

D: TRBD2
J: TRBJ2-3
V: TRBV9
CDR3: ASSVALAGGTDTQY

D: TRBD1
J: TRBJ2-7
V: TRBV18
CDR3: ASSQLPGTAYEQY

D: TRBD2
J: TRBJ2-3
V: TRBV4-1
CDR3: ASSQAGTSGNRADTQY

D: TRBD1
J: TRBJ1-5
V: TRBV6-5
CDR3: ASSRDRVDQPQH

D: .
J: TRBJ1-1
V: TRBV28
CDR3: ASIGAGNTEAF

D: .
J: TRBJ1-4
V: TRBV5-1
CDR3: ASSSGGTGNEKLF

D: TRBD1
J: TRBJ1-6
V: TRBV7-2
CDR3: ASSLRTGATNSPLH

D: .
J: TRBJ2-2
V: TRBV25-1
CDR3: ASSDHPHRANTGELF

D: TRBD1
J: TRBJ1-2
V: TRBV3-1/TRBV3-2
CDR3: ASSQGDREGWGYT

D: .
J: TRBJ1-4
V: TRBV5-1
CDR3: ASSGSGRRDEKLF

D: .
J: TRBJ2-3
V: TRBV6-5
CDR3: AFSGPTDTQY

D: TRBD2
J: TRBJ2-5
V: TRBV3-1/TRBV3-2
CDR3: ASNSLAEGQETQY

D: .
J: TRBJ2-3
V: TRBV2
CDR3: ASSEDRANTQY

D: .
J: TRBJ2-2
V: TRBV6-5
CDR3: ASSSPGGPSTGELF

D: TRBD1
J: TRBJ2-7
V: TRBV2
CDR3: ASRTGTEPYEQY

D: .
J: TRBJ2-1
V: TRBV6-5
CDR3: ASSSSQGAYNEQF

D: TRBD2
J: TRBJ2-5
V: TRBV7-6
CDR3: ASSHGLAGGPGETQY

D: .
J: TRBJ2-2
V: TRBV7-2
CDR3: ASIPGTTRELF

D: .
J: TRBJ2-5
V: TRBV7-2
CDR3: ASSLNRRETQY

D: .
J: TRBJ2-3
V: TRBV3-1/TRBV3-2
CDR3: ASSQAVGVSTDTQY

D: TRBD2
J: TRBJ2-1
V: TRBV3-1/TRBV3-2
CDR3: ASSPGLAGGKNEQF